Below, 13 T cell receptor beta chains from the same sample are listed, as sequenced in a study of cytomegalovirus exposure and HLA in healthy donors. Clones were read by immunoSEQ multiplex PCR, and TCRdb kept only the in-frame ones, dropping some. Counted here are about 73,000 clones, roughly 96% occurring once; the ten biggest clones make up about 3%. The specimen sequenced was PBMCs. The origin of the receptors is a man between 18 and 35 years old in good health and CMV-seronegative.

This chain uses TRBV4-1 with TRBJ2-7; possible D gene TRBD1, 6 bases. V was pared by 0 bases and J by 4 bases, with 13 bases between. Looked up from germline, CDR1 is MGHRA and CDR2 is YSYEKL. The CDR3 has 15 residues. The DNA for the CDR3 is TGCGCCAGCAGCCAAGAATCAGGGGCAGGGTACGAGCAGTACTTC. Translating gives CASSQESGAGYEQYF.

The V gene is TRBV27, the J gene TRBJ2-1, with 10 bases identical to TRBD2. This CDR3 has 19 residues. The junction had 11 bases not matched to a gene; V was cut back by 2 bases and J by 1 base. The V gene's germline CDR1 is MNHEY and CDR2 SMNVEV (reference sequence). CDR3 nucleotides: TGTGCCAGCAGTTTAATGGTAATAACTAGCGGGGCTTCCTACAATGAGCAGTTCTTC. Protein: CASSLMVITSGASYNEQFF.

CDR3 protein: CASSQAGTDHTDTQYF. CDR3 DNA: TGCGCCAGCAGCCAAGCCGGGACAGACCACACAGATACGCAGTATTTT. The chain joins TRBV4-1 to TRBJ2-3, with TRBD1 identical over 7 bases. The junction had 6 bases not matched to a gene; V was cut back by 1 base and J by 2 bases. Germline values: CDR1 MGHRA, CDR2 YSYEKL. The CDR3 runs 16 residues.

This sequence joins TRBV5-1 and TRBJ2-3; D not resolved. V dropped 9 bases and J dropped 5 bases, with 10 bases sitting between them. Per germline, CDR1 SGHRS and CDR2 YFSETQ. CDR3 length: 11 residues. This CDR3 reads CATRELDTQYF. The CDR3 DNA is TGCGCCACCCGAGAACTAGATACGCAGTATTTT.

The chain is built from TRBV6-1 and TRBJ1-1; D unresolved. CDR1 is MNHNS, CDR2 SASEGT, per germline. The CDR3 spans 12 residues. V dropped 2 bases and J dropped 3 bases, with 4 bases sitting between them. Here the CDR3 DNA reads TGTGCCAGCAGTGAATTCGACACTGAAGCTTTCTTT. It translates to CASSEFDTEAFF.

This clone was detected only a few times. The rearrangement links TRBV27 to TRBJ1-2; D not resolved. Germline CDR1 is MNHEY and CDR2 is SMNVEV (reference sequence). V lost 0 bases to trimming and J lost 7 bases, with 15 bases between them. The CDR3 totals 15 residues. The CDR3 DNA reads as TGTGCCAGCAGTTTATCTGGCGGGCCCTTTGGTGGCTACACCTTC. Translating gives CASSLSGGPFGGYTF.

The J gene is TRBJ1-1, the V gene TRBV5-1, with TRBD1 identical over 7 bases. CDR3 size: 14 residues. From germline, CDR1 is SGHRS and CDR2 YFSETQ. J gave up 5 bases and V 4 bases, and 8 bases lay outside the gene matches. The CDR3 DNA reads as TGCGCCAGCAGCGTAGGGGGCGCAGGGACTGAAGCTTTCTTT. It is translated as CASSVGGAGTEAFF.

This rearrangement joins TRBV27 to TRBJ2-1, with 14 bases lining up with TRBD2. CDR1 and CDR2 (germline): MNHEY, SMNVEV (reference sequence). Losses at the gene ends were 5 bases for V and 7 bases for J; bases not matched to a gene: 7. This CDR3 spans 16 amino acids. Written as DNA, the CDR3 is TGTGCCAGCAGTCCGACTAGCGGGGGGGATTTGAATGAGCAGTTCTTC. Translation gives CASSPTSGGDLNEQFF.

The rearrangement links TRBV28 to TRBJ2-7; 7 nucleotides agree with TRBD1. From germline, CDR1 is MDHEN and CDR2 SYDVKM. The length of the CDR3 is 14 residues. With 6 bases clipped from V and 5 bases from J, the junction kept 10 bases outside the gene matches. In DNA, the CDR3 is TGTGCCAGCAGGCCGACAGGGCTTGGGCACGAGCAGTACTTC. This translates into CASRPTGLGHEQYF.

The chain has TRBV7-8 and TRBJ1-4, with D maybe TRBD1 (6 bases). CDR3 length: 13 residues. The ends were cut back, 2 bases at V and 7 bases at J, with 8 bases in the middle. CDR1 and CDR2 from the germline V gene are SGHVS and FQNEAQ. DNA for the CDR3: TGTGCCAGCAGCTTACAGGGGACTGAAAAACTGTTTTTT. Its protein is CASSLQGTEKLFF. The full variable domain, rest sourced from reference TRBV7-8 and TRBJ1-4, is GAGVSQSPRYKVAKRGQDVALRCDPISGHVSLFWYQQALGQGPEFLTYFQNEAQLDKSGLPSDRFFAERPEGSVSTLKIQRTQQEDSAVYLCASSLQGTEKLFFGSGTQLSVL.

The genes are TRBV29-1 and TRBJ2-2, with no clear D. V was pared by 2 bases and J by 1 base, with 5 bases between. The CDR3 spans 13 residues. The germline CDR1 and CDR2 sequences are SQVTM and ANQGSEA. In nucleotides, the CDR3 is TGCAGCGTTGAAAAACAGAACACCGGGGAGCTGTTTTTT. Encoded protein: CSVEKQNTGELFF.

The chain recombines TRBV6-6 with TRBJ2-3; D perhaps matches TRBD1 (6 bases). CDR3 length: 14 residues. Trimming removed 4 bases at V and 1 base at J, with 9 bases between. Germline values: CDR1 MNHNY, CDR2 SVGAGI (reference sequence). The CDR3 spells CASSSGAGTDTQYF. The CDR3 DNA sequence: TGTGCCAGCAGTTCAGGGGCGGGCACAGATACGCAGTATTTT.

The chain joins TRBV10-3 to TRBJ1-1, with 7 bases matching TRBD1. The V gene end was trimmed by 10 bases and the J gene end by 5 bases; junction bases not matched to a gene: 7. Germline loops: CDR1 ENHRY, CDR2 SYGVKD. The length of the CDR3 is 12 residues. For the CDR3, the DNA is TGTGCCAGCCAGACAGGGCAAACTGAAGCTTTCTTT. It codes for CASQTGQTEAFF.